The clone carrying this T cell receptor beta chain was found a few times. Its specificity is not known. Regions amplified from RNA transcripts were the TCR beta CDR3 regions. First-round RT-PCR with HTBI primers amplified the TCR CDR3 region. TCRdb re-called the multiplex PCR reads with MiXCR, one entry per CDR3 protein. The top ten clones hold just over 8% of a sample with hundreds of thousands of distinct CDR3 sequences, about 43% of them seen once. Based on clinical symptoms, serum thyroxine and TRAb, thyroid ultrasound and orbital computed tomography, diagnoses were reached. These data belong to a study of T cells in Graves' hyperthyroidism and ophthalmopathy. Study-wide results and limits: Ophthalmopathy stood apart from stable hyperthyroidism in a 13 V-J model. The model made its ophthalmopathy prediction, and onset followed a median around 6.5 months later.

Germline V gives CDR1 DFQATT, CDR2 SNEGSKA (reference sequence). CDR3 size: 15 residues. V shed 6 bases and J 4 bases; nucleotides not matched to a gene: 14. This TCR came from a woman aged 18-29 years with Graves' hyperthyroidism. Source material: peripheral blood or thyroid tissue (not recorded which). The chain combines TRBV20-1 with TRBJ2-7, with TRBD2 matching over 8 bases. CDR3 region: CSAPGLAGRTYEQYF. The CDR3 DNA sequence: TGCAGTGCCCCTGGGCTAGCGGGTCGCACGTACGAGCAGTACTTC.